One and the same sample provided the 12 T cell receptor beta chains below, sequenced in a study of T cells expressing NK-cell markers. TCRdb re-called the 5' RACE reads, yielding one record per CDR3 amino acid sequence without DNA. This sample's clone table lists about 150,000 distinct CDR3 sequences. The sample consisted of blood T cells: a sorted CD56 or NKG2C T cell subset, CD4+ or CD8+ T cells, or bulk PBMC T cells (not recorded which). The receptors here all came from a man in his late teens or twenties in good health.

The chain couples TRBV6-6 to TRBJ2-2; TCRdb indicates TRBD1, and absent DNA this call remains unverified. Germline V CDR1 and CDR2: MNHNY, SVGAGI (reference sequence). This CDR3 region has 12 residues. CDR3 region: CASEGVSGELFF.

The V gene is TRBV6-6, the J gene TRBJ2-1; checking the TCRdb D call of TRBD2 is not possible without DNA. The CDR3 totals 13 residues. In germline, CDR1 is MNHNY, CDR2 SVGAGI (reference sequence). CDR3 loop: CASWTSGYNEQFF.

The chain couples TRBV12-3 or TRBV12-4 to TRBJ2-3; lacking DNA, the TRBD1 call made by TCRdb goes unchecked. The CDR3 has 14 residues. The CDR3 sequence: CASLQGGSTDTQYF.

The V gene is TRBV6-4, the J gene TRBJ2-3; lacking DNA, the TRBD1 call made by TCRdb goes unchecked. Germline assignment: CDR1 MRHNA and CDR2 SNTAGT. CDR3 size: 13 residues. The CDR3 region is CASSDGGRDTQYF.

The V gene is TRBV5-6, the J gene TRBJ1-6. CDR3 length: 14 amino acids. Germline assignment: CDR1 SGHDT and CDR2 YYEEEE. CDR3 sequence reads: CASSWDRGNSPLHF.

CDR3 residues: CASSSESPLADQETQYF. The rearrangement uses TRBV5-1 and TRBJ2-5; absent DNA, TCRdb's TRBD2 call cannot be checked. This CDR3 has 17 residues. Germline lookup yields CDR1 SGHRS and CDR2 YFSETQ.

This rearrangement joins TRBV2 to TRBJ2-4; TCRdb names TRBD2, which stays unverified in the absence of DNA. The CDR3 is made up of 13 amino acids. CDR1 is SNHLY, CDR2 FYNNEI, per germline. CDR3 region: CASIARGSNIQYF.

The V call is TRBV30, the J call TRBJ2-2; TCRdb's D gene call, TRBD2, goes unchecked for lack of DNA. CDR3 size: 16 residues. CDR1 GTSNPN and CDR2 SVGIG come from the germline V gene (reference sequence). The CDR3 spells CAWRGEAGHYTGELFF.

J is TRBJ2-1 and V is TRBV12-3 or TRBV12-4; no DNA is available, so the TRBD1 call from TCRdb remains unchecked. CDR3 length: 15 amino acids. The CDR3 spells CASNPGTGSYNEQFF.

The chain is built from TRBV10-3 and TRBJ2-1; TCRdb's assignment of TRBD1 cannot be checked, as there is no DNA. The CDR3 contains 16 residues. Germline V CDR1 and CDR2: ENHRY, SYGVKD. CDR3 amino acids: CAISEGGPYTYNEQFF.

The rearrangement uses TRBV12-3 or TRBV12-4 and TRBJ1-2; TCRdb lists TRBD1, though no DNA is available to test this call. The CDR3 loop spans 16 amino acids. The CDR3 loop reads CASSLQGQGIPYGYTF.

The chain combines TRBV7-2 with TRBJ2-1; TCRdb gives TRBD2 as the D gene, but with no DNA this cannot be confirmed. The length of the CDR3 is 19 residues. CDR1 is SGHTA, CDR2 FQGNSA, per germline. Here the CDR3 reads CASSFGTSGPASSYNEQFF.